This TCR beta chain stems from a study of OX40 agonist ivuxolimab in advanced cancers. At the level of the study: Two patients with cutaneous melanoma and one with hepatocellular carcinoma, three in total, showed partial responses.

The CDR3 runs 18 residues. From germline, CDR1 is SEHNR and CDR2 FQNEAQ (reference sequence). Trimming took 5 bases from V and 0 from J, leaving 20 bases between them. Sequencing was performed with immunoSEQ multiplex PCR; in TCRdb, only in-frame clones are kept and a portion is missing. In the table there are some 44,000 clones, around 88% of which are singletons. Peripheral blood came from all dose cohorts at three timepoints. This clonotype originated in an adult with an advanced solid tumor such as melanoma, head and neck, liver or kidney cancer. The chain couples TRBV7-9 to TRBJ1-3; D is unresolved. Sequenced here: CD4+ or CD8+ T cells sorted from blood, sampled in a trial of the OX40 agonist ivuxolimab. Here the CDR3 DNA reads TGTGCCAGCAGCCCCCCCCTGAGAGGAACCTACTCTGGAAACACCATATATTTT. This translates into CASSPPLRGTYSGNTIYF.